This T cell receptor beta chain was sequenced during a study of technical replicates of blood from a few donors. The repertoire was sequenced with immunoSEQ multiplex PCR; TCRdb's copy has only in-frame clones and lacks some. Of 65,000 to 80,000 clones in the sample, 85% to 95% were seen once. Trimming stripped 0 bases from V and 3 bases from J, with 24 bases between. Per germline, CDR1 KGHSH and CDR2 LQKENI. The CDR3 sequence is 19 residues long. The chain couples TRBV18 to TRBJ2-7; D call uncertain. This clonotype originated in a human donor in good health. Sequenced material: T cells isolated from PBMCs. Here the CDR3 reads CASSPPGATTSNSHYEQYF. The CDR3 DNA follows: TGTGCCAGCTCACCACCGGGTGCGACAACCTCTAACAGTCACTACGAGCAGTACTTC.